Included here is one T cell receptor (beta chain) sequence, with context. This sample is part of a study of blood T cell repertoires in COVID-19. About the research overall: Italy, Spain and the United States were the sources of the convalescent and acute COVID-19 samples. Sample material is recorded as cDNA or gDNA derived from T cells, B-cell-depleted T cells, or PBMCs.

How the authors handled the data: Reference gene primer amplification in the assay estimated nucleated cell counts. The data were produced by immunoSEQ multiplex PCR, yet TCRdb's version contains in-frame clones alone and is incomplete. V and J calls and clone size are as listed in that table; D and trimming were resolved from the DNA. The sample has fewer than 80,000 clones, over 75% seen once; the top ten hold 8% to 10%. The CDR3 runs to 15 residues. V was pared by 2 bases and J by 5 bases, with 14 bases between. Germline V gene data show CDR1 as ENHRY and CDR2 as SYGVKD. This TCR was recovered from a human donor in a cohort sampled during active COVID-19. The rearrangement uses TRBV10-3 and TRBJ2-3; D is uncertain. The sequenced material came from peripheral blood. CDR3 nucleotides: TGTGCCATCAGTGAGCAAGAGCGAGCGAGAGATACGCAGTATTTT. Its translation is CAISEQERARDTQYF.